This TCR beta chain was captured in a study of technical replicates of blood from a handful of donors (TCRdb year 2017). According to the germline V gene, CDR1 reads MNHEY and CDR2 reads SVGAGI. V was cut back by 6 bases and J by 1 base, leaving a gap of 15 bases between them. Its CDR3 holds 15 amino acids, cysteine through phenylalanine. The sequence is cut down to CDR3 DNA, 45 bases in frame from base 1. In its sample, this clone was seen once. Its antigen is currently not known. The sample holds no much larger clone one base away, and base qualities are not on file. Library preparation was by the immunoSEQ multiplex PCR assay. The immuneACCESS repertoire file appears here via TCRdb, limited to in-frame rearrangements. These files lack a portion of the clones; in checked studies, under half of the deficit traces to unresolved V genes, and the cause of the others is not known. Present in this sample are about 62,000 clones, 87% of which were seen just once. Around 4.9% of the sample belongs to the ten largest clones.

The material sequenced was PBMCs. The receptor was derived from a human donor in good health. Some clones in this sample may be carry-over from other donors' samples. The rearranged segments are TRBV6-5 and TRBJ1-2, with no confidently assigned D gene. This receptor carries the CDR3 CASSLDASNNYGYTF. The nucleotides are TGTGCCAGCAGCTTAGATGCATCGAATAACTATGGCTACACCTTC.